This T cell receptor beta chain was sequenced for a study of shared clonotypes between healthy human individuals. The CDR3 consists of 13 residues. Germline lookup yields CDR1 SQVTM and CDR2 ANQGSEA. V was pared by 6 bases and J by 2 bases, with 13 bases between. The protocol was immunoSEQ multiplex PCR, while the TCRdb copy is restricted to in-frame clones and leaves out a portion. The sample holds about 1.1 million clones, 70% to 85% seen once. The sequence derives from a man aged 18 to 30 in good health. Some clones in this sample may be carry-over from other donors' samples. The specimen was memory CD4+ T cells from PBMCs. Subset in this sample: CD45RA-negative fraction. This chain connects TRBV29-1 to TRBJ1-1; D unclear. CDR3 DNA sequence: TGCAGCGTATGGACCTCCTCTAACACTGAAGCTTTCTTT. Protein sequence: CSVWTSSNTEAFF. Supplemented by reference TRBV29-1 and TRBJ1-1, the full variable domain reads SAVISQKPSRDICQRGTSLTIQCQVDSQVTMMFWYRQQPGQSLTLIATANQGSEATYESGFVIDKFPISRPNLTFSTLTVSNMSPEDSSIYLCSVWTSSNTEAFFGQGTRLTVV.